This TCR beta chain was profiled in a study of cytomegalovirus exposure and HLA in healthy donors. In germline, CDR1 is LNHDA, CDR2 SQIVND (reference sequence). The CDR3 covers 13 residues. Trimming removed 5 bases at V and 3 bases at J, with 5 bases between. PCR employed 60 Vbeta and 13 Jbeta primers. Method: immunoSEQ multiplex PCR; TCRdb's copy keeps in-frame clones and lacks some. This table has roughly 120,000 clones, approximately 61% appearing once. The chain has TRBV19 and TRBJ2-6; no clear D gene. This clonotype was sampled from a man aged 30 to 45 in good health and CMV-seropositive. The sequenced sample consisted of PBMCs. The CDR3 loop is CASSLSGANVLTF. The CDR3 bases are TGTGCCAGTAGTCTTAGTGGGGCCAACGTCCTGACTTTC.